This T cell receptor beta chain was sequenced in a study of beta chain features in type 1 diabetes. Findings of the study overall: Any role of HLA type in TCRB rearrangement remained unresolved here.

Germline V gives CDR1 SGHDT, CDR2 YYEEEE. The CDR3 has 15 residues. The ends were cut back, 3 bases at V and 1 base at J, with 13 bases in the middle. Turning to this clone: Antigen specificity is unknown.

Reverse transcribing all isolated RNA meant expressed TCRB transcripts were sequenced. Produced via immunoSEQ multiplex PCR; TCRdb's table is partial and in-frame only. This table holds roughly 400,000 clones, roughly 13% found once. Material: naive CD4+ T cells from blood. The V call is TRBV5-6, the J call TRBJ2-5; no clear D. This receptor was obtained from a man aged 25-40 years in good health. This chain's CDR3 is CASSSTRSTQETQYF. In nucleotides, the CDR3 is TGTGCCAGCAGCTCAACGCGGTCAACCCAAGAGACCCAGTACTTC. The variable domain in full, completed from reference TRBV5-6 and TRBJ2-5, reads DAGVTQSPTHLIKTRGQQVTLRCSPKSGHDTVSWYQQALGQGPQFIFQYYEEEERQRGNFPDRFSGHQFPNYSSELNVNALLLGDSALYLCASSSTRSTQETQYFGPGTRLLVL.